The text below deals with one T cell receptor (beta chain). The antigen is unknown. These data originate in a study of OX40 agonist ivuxolimab in advanced cancers. J lost 0 bases, V lost 6 bases, and 9 bases had no gene match. The CDR3 length is 19 residues. Germline lookup yields CDR1 LGHNT and CDR2 FRNRAP. Whole-study findings and limits: There were, on average, more expanded clones in CD8+ T cells than in CD4+.

The data were produced by immunoSEQ multiplex PCR, yet TCRdb's version contains in-frame clones alone and is incomplete. The sample consists of about 58,000 clones, approximately 90% of them appearing once. This material consisted of CD4+ or CD8+ T cells sorted from blood, taken in a trial of the OX40 agonist ivuxolimab. This chain connects TRBV12-5 to TRBJ2-1, with TRBD2 matching 15 bases. This clonotype originated in an adult with an advanced solid tumor such as melanoma, head and neck, liver or kidney cancer. CDR3 DNA sequence: TGTGCTAGTGGACCGGGACTAGCGGGGGGACTCCTCTCCTACAATGAGCAGTTCTTC. Its translation is CASGPGLAGGLLSYNEQFF.